This TCR beta chain was obtained from a study of beta chain features in type 1 diabetes. Study-wide context: Patient and healthy donor groups were alike in age, gender and cell yields.

Study conclusions and caveats: In every one of the four CD4+ subsets, TCRB CDR3s were moderately but significantly shorter in Type 1 diabetes patients.

This clone turned up a few times. The antigen is not known. CDR3 length: 18 residues. Trimming removed 3 bases from V and 0 bases from J; junction bases left unmatched: 5. Germline V gives CDR1 SGHTA, CDR2 FQGNSA. Expressed TCRB transcripts were sequenced after all isolated RNA was converted to cDNA. Sequenced naive, central memory and regulatory T cell samples produced an average of roughly 3.9 million reads. Produced via immunoSEQ multiplex PCR; TCRdb's table is partial and in-frame only. The repertoire includes around 310,000 clones, roughly 12% of them detected once, and around 0.016% sits in the top ten. A single heparinised blood sample, averaging approximately 100 mL, was obtained per donor. Cells sorted by CD45RO/CCR7/CD25/CD127/CD95/CD27 comprised CD4+ naive, central memory, regulatory and stem cell-like memory cells.

This sequence joins TRBV7-2 and TRBJ2-6; 10 nucleotides align to TRBD2. Sequencing was performed on naive CD4+ T cells from blood. This TCR was recovered from a woman aged 18-29 years with type 1 diabetes. The CDR3 region has the DNA TGTGCCAGCAGCTTCGGACTAGCGGCAAGCTCTGGGGCCAACGTCCTGACTTTC. As protein: CASSFGLAASSGANVLTF.